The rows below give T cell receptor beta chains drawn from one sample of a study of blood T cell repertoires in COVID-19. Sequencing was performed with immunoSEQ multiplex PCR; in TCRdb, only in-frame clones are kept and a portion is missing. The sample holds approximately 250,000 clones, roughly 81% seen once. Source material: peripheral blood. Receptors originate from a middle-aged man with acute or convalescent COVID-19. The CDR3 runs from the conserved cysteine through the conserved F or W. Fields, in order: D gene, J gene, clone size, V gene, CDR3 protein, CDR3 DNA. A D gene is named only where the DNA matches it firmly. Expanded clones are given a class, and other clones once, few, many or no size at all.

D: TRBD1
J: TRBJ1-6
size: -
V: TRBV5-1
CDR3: CASSFRDRGSSPLHF
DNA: TGCGCCAGCAGCTTCCGGGACAGGGGATCTTCACCCCTCCACTTT

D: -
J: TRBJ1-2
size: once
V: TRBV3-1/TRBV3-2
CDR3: CASSQGRGGHYGYTF
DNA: TGTGCCAGCAGCCAAGGGAGGGGGGGACACTATGGCTACACCTTC

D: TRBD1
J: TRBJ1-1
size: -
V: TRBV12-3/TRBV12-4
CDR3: CASSLDRGTEAFF
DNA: TGTGCCAGCAGTTTGGACAGGGGCACTGAAGCTTTCTTT

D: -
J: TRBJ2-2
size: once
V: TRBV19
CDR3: CASSESNTGELFF
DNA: TGTGCCAGTAGCGAGAGTAACACCGGGGAGCTGTTTTTT

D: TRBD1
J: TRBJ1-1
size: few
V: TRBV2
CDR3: CASSMTGIDTEAFF
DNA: TGTGCCAGCAGTATGACAGGGATCGACACTGAAGCTTTCTTT

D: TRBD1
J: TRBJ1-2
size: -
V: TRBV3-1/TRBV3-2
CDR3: CASSQRPTGTYGYTF
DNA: TGTGCCAGCAGCCAACGCCCGACAGGGACATATGGCTACACCTTC

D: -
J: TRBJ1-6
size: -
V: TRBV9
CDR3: CASSVKASADSPLHF
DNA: TGTGCCAGCAGCGTAAAAGCGTCTGCGGATTCACCCCTCCACTTT

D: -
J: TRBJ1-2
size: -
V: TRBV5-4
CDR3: CASSFSGSNVYGYTF
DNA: TGTGCCAGCAGCTTCTCGGGGTCAAACGTCTATGGCTACACCTTC

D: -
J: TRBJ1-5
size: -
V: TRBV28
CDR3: CASLSSNQPQHF
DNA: TGTGCCAGCCTTTCTAGCAATCAGCCCCAGCATTTT

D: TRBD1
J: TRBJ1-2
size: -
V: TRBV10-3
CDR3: CAISESLQGNGYTF
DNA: TGTGCCATCAGTGAGTCGTTACAGGGGAATGGCTACACCTTC

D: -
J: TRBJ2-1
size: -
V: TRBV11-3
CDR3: CASSGPKGDEQFF
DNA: TGTGCCAGCTCGGGCCCCAAGGGGGATGAGCAGTTCTTC

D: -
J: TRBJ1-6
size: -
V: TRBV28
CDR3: CASSLSDRNSPLHF
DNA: TGTGCCAGCAGTTTATCAGACAGAAATTCACCCCTCCACTTT

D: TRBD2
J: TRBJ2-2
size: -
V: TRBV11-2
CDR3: CASSRSGGPGTGELFF
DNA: TGTGCCAGCAGCCGCAGCGGGGGCCCGGGCACCGGGGAGCTGTTTTTT

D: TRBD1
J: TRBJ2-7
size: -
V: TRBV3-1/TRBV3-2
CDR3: CASGQVYEQYF
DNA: TGTGCCAGCGGACAGGTTTACGAGCAGTACTTC

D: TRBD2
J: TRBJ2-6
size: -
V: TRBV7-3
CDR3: CASSLRRGLSSGANVLTF
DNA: TGTGCCAGCAGCTTAAGGAGGGGACTAAGCTCTGGGGCCAACGTCCTGACTTTC

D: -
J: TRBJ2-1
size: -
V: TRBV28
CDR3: CASSPGQPYNEQFF
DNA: TGTGCCAGCAGCCCCGGACAGCCTTACAATGAGCAGTTCTTC

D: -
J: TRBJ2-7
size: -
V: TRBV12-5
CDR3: CASGLGDYPDAGGHEQYF
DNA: TGTGCTAGTGGTTTGGGAGATTATCCGGATGCCGGCGGCCACGAGCAGTACTTC

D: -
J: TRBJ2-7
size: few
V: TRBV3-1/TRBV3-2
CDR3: CASSDTRYSSYEQYF
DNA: TGTGCCAGCAGCGACACACGATACTCTTCCTACGAGCAGTACTTC

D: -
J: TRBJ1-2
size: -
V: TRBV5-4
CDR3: CASSQGTLGGANYGYTF
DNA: TGTGCCAGCAGCCAAGGGACTCTTGGAGGGGCTAACTATGGCTACACCTTC

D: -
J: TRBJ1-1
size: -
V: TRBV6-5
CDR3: CASREPGGLKAFF
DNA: TGTGCCAGCAGGGAGCCCGGAGGGCTAAAAGCTTTCTTT

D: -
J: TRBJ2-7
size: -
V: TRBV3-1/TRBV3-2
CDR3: CASSPRQVPYEQYF
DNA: TGTGCCAGCAGCCCCCGACAGGTTCCCTACGAGCAGTACTTC

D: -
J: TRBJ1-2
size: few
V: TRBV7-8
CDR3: CASSLNQGVYGYTF
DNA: TGTGCCAGCAGCCTCAACCAGGGTGTCTATGGCTACACCTTC

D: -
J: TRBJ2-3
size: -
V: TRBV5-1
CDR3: CASSLSSAGSDTQYF
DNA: TGCGCCAGCAGCTTGTCCTCGGCGGGGTCTGATACGCAGTATTTT

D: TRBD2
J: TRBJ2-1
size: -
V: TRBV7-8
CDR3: CASSLAVASGGRNEQFF
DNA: TGTGCCAGCAGCTTAGCTGTGGCTAGCGGGGGCCGGAATGAGCAGTTCTTC

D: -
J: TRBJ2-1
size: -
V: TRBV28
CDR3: CASSNLDRVAEQFF
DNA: TGTGCCAGCAGTAACCTAGACAGAGTGGCTGAGCAGTTCTTC

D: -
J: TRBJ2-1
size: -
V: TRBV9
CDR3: CASSVAAGRSYNEQFF
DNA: TGTGCCAGCAGCGTAGCTGCGGGGCGCTCCTACAATGAGCAGTTCTTC

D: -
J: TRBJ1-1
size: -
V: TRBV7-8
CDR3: CASSLASVNTEAFF
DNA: TGTGCCAGCAGCTTAGCGTCCGTGAACACTGAAGCTTTCTTT

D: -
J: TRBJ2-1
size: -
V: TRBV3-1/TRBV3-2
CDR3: CASSQAPQGHNEQFF
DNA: TGTGCCAGCAGCCAAGCCCCACAGGGCCACAATGAGCAGTTCTTC

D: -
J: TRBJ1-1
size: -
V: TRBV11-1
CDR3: CASSLRGGLSQAFF
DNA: TGTGCCAGCAGCTTAAGGGGGGGGCTCTCTCAAGCTTTCTTT

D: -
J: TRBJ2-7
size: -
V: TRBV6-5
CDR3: CASRGGTGAYEQYF
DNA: TGTGCCAGCAGGGGAGGGACAGGCGCCTACGAGCAGTACTTC

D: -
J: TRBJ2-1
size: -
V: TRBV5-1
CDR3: CASSSLSASRSYNEQFF
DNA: TGCGCCAGCAGCTCCCTTTCGGCTAGCCGCTCCTACAATGAGCAGTTCTTC

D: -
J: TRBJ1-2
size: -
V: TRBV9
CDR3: CASSVGEGDYGYTF
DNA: TGTGCCAGCAGCGTAGGTGAAGGGGACTATGGCTACACCTTC

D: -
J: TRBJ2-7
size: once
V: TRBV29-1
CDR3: CSVVRGTYEQYF
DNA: TGCAGCGTTGTTAGGGGAACCTACGAGCAGTACTTC

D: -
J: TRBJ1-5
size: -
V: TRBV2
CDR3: CASTRAGQKRQPQHF
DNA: TGTGCCAGTACGAGGGCCGGGCAGAAGCGTCAGCCCCAGCATTTT

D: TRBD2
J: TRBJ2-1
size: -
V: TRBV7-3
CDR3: CASSLTSGGADEQFF
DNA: TGTGCCAGCAGCCTAACTAGCGGGGGGGCCGATGAGCAGTTCTTC

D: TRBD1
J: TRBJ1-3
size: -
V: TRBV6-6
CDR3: CASSYSGQDSGNTIYF
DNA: TGTGCCAGCAGTTACTCTGGACAGGACTCTGGAAACACCATATATTTT

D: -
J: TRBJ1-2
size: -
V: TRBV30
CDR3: CAWSVDGGIGYGYTF
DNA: TGTGCCTGGAGTGTGGACGGGGGGATAGGCTATGGCTACACCTTC

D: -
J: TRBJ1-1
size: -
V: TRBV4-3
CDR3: CASSQVLNAWAFF
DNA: TGCGCCAGCAGCCAAGTACTCAATGCGTGGGCTTTCTTT

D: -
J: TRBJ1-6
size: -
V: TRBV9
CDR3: CASSVQGTYNSPLHF
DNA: TGTGCCAGCAGCGTACAGGGCACCTATAATTCACCCCTCCACTTT

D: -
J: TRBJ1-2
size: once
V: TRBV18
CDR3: CASSPGSDYGYTF
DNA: TGTGCCAGCTCACCAGGGAGCGACTATGGCTACACCTTC

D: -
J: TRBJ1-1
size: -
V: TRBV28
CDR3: CASSSGGGLPEAFF
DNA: TGTGCCAGCAGCTCCGGGGGGGGTCTCCCTGAAGCTTTCTTT

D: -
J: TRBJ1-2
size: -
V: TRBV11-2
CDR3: CASSPDRSAYGYTF
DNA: TGTGCCAGCAGCCCGGACAGATCCGCCTATGGCTACACCTTC

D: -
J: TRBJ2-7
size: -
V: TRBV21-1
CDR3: CATCRNGTGTYEQYF
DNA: TGTGCCACCTGTAGAAACGGGACAGGTACCTACGAGCAGTACTTC

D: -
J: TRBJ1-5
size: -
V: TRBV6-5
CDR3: CASQVGGNQPQHF
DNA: TGTGCCAGTCAGGTAGGCGGCAATCAGCCCCAGCATTTT

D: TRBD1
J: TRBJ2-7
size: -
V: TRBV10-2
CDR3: CASSETGGYEQYF
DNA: TGCGCCAGCAGTGAGACAGGGGGTTACGAGCAGTACTTC

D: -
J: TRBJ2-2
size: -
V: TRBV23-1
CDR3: CASSPRGAEHTNTGELFF
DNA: TGCGCCAGCAGTCCCCGGGGAGCGGAGCATACGAACACCGGGGAGCTGTTTTTT

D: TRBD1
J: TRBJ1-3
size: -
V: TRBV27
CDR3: CASSITGVSGNTIYF
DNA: TGTGCCAGCAGTATTACAGGGGTTTCTGGAAACACCATATATTTT

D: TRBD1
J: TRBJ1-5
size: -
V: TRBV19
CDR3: CASRQGSISNQPQHF
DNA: TGTGCCAGTCGACAGGGGAGTATAAGCAATCAGCCCCAGCATTTT

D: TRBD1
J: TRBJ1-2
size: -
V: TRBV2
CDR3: CARDDRGSNYGYTF
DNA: TGTGCCAGGGATGACAGGGGGAGTAACTATGGCTACACCTTC

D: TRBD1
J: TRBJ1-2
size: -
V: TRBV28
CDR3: CASSSGPWVPGQGDYGYTF
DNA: TGTGCCAGCAGTTCTGGGCCCTGGGTCCCGGGACAGGGGGACTATGGCTACACCTTC

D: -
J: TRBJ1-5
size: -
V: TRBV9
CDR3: CASSAPRDPQHF
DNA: TGTGCCAGCAGCGCCCCACGGGATCCCCAGCATTTT